Below are 29 T cell receptor beta chains sequenced from a single sample in a study of CD8 T cells in ankylosing spondylitis. One entry per CDR3 protein, called by TCRdb with MiXCR from the 5' RACE reads. Of roughly 200,000 distinct CDR3 sequences in the sample, under 30% were seen once. Sequenced sample: blood, either unsorted or a sorted T cell fraction (not recorded which). These TCRs come from a male donor with ankylosing spondylitis or in good health (not recorded which).

In its sample, this clonotype was seen a few times. The V and J genes are TRBV19 and TRBJ1-5; a possible D gene is TRBD1 (5 bases). Germline assignment: CDR1 LNHDA and CDR2 SQIVND (reference sequence). The CDR3 covers 14 residues. Trimming cost V 3 bases and J 3 bases, with 9 bases left between them. The chain's CDR3 is CASSMAGNNQPQHF. CDR3 nucleotide sequence: TGTGCCAGTAGTATGGCAGGGAACAATCAGCCCCAGCATTTT.

This chain connects TRBV5-1 to TRBJ1-1; TRBD1 aligns across 7 bases. CDR3 size: 16 residues. With V trimmed by 3 bases and J by 0 bases, 8 bases remained unmatched. CDR1 is SGHRS and CDR2 is YFSETQ in the germline V gene. CDR3 nucleotide sequence: TGCGCCAGCAGCTACAGGACGGGACAGCTGAACACTGAAGCTTTCTTT. Its translation is CASSYRTGQLNTEAFF.

This clonotype was seen ten or more times. The CDR3 loop is CSARWGLGLGEKLFF. In DNA, the CDR3 is TGCAGTGCTAGATGGGGGTTGGGTCTCGGTGAAAAACTGTTTTTT. The V call is TRBV20-1, the J call TRBJ1-4, with D possibly being TRBD1 (5 bases). With 2 bases removed from V and 7 bases from J, the gap between germline ends came to 17 bases. CDR1 and CDR2 from the germline V gene are DFQATT and SNEGSKA (reference sequence). The CDR3 totals 15 residues.

This clonotype was found many times. The V and J genes are TRBV7-3 and TRBJ2-5; weak D call: TRBD2 (5 bases). V was clipped by 3 bases and J by 4 bases, with 15 bases between them. CDR3 length: 15 residues. Per the germline V gene, CDR1 is SGHTA and CDR2 is FQGTGA. The CDR3 here is CASSLVPGSVETQYF. CDR3 nucleotides: TGTGCCAGCAGCTTGGTCCCGGGTAGCGTAGAGACCCAGTACTTC.

This clonotype showed up many times. This chain links TRBV12-3 or TRBV12-4 with TRBJ2-1; D not resolved. The V and J ends lost 3 bases and 4 bases respectively, with 4 bases between them. The CDR3 contains 12 residues. The CDR3 loop is CASSLVYNEQFF. The CDR3 DNA reads as TGTGCCAGCAGTTTGGTATACAATGAGCAGTTCTTC.

This sequence joins TRBV20-1 and TRBJ2-1; 10 bases agree with TRBD2. The V gene's germline CDR1 is DFQATT and CDR2 SNEGSKA (reference sequence). With 0 bases clipped from V and 7 bases from J, the junction kept 3 bases outside the gene matches. The CDR3 spans 14 residues. DNA for the CDR3: TGCAGTGCTAGAGATGGTAGCGGGAGGAATGAGCAGTTCTTC. This sequence encodes CSARDGSGRNEQFF.

This clonotype was counted ten times or more. V and J are TRBV28 and TRBJ2-1; D may be TRBD1 or TRBD2 (6 bases each). V lost 2 bases to trimming and J lost 10 bases, with 18 bases between them. The CDR3 is made up of 15 amino acids. Germline CDR1 reads MDHEN; CDR2 reads SYDVKM. CDR3 protein: CASSLGTPPGAEQFF. CDR3 coding DNA: TGTGCCAGCAGTTTAGGGACTCCTCCGGGGGCGGAGCAGTTCTTC.

This rearrangement joins TRBV29-1 to TRBJ2-7; D tentatively reads TRBD1 or TRBD2 (7 bases each). The CDR3 sequence is 12 residues long. V lost 8 bases to trimming and J lost 3 bases, with 14 bases between them. CDR1 is SQVTM, CDR2 ANQGSEA, per germline. CDR3 sequence: CSIGRDSYEQYF. DNA for the CDR3: TGCAGCATTGGGAGGGACAGCTACGAGCAGTACTTC.

This clonotype has only a few counts. The chain is built from TRBV5-5 and TRBJ2-1, with a weak D call TRBD1 (6 bases). Trimming shortened V by 4 bases and J by 0 bases, and 11 bases separated the two germline ends. CDR1 and CDR2 (germline): SGHKS, YYEKEE (reference sequence). CDR3 length: 15 residues. CDR3 DNA: TGTGCCAGCAGCCCTACAGGGAGCTCCTACAATGAGCAGTTCTTC. This translates into CASSPTGSSYNEQFF.

This clonotype was picked up a small number of times. The chain uses TRBV12-3 or TRBV12-4 and TRBJ2-5; D may match TRBD1 or TRBD2 (5 bases each). V was cut by 5 bases and J by 0 bases, with 13 bases left in between. The CDR3 loop spans 15 amino acids. The CDR3 protein is CASSQDRGHQETQYF. The CDR3 region has the DNA TGTGCCAGCAGTCAGGACCGGGGCCACCAAGAGACCCAGTACTTC.

This clonotype has just a few counts. V and J are TRBV7-2 and TRBJ1-6; 8 nucleotides line up with TRBD1. CDR1 is SGHTA, CDR2 FQGNSA, per germline. The length of the CDR3 is 14 residues. The V segment lost 6 bases and the J segment 10 bases; nucleotides outside the gene matches: 8. CDR3 amino acids: CASRPGQGGSPLHF. For the CDR3, the DNA is TGTGCCAGCAGACCAGGACAGGGTGGATCACCCCTCCACTTT. Together with reference TRBV7-2 and TRBJ1-6, the CDR3 gives the full variable domain: GAGVSQSPSNKVTEKGKDVELRCDPISGHTALYWYRQSLGQGLEFLIYFQGNSAPDKSGLPSDRFSAERTGGSVSTLTIQRTQQEDSAVYLCASRPGQGGSPLHFGNGTRLTVT.

The chain couples TRBV2 to TRBJ1-1; tentative D call: TRBD1 (6 bases). The CDR3 spans 14 residues. Germline CDR1 and CDR2: SNHLY and FYNNEI. The germline V and J ends were trimmed by 3 bases and 4 bases, with 12 bases remaining between them. In DNA, the CDR3 is TGTGCCAGCAGTGAGATGGGGGCAGTCACTGAAGCTTTCTTT. Translation: CASSEMGAVTEAFF.

This clonotype was picked up many times. The chain joins TRBV9 to TRBJ2-1; 9 bases fit TRBD2. The V segment lost 1 base and the J segment 0 bases; nucleotides outside the gene matches: 2. The CDR3 is made up of 16 amino acids. Germline V gives CDR1 SGDLS, CDR2 YYNGEE. This CDR3 reads CASSVNSGSSYNEQFF. The CDR3 DNA is TGTGCCAGCAGCGTAAATAGCGGGAGCTCCTACAATGAGCAGTTCTTC. The full variable domain, its missing parts supplied by reference TRBV9 and TRBJ2-1, is DSGVTQTPKHLITATGQRVTLRCSPRSGDLSVYWYQQSLDQGLQFLIQYYNGEERAKGNILERFSAQQFPDLHSELNLSSLELGDSALYFCASSVNSGSSYNEQFFGPGTRLTVL.

This chain connects TRBV6-1 to TRBJ1-4; a possible D gene is TRBD1 (6 bases). Germline CDR1 is MNHNS and CDR2 is SASEGT. CDR3 length: 14 residues. The ends were cut back, 6 bases at V and 8 bases at J, with 16 bases in the middle. CDR3 nucleotide sequence: TGTGCCAGCAGCCTGAACAGGGATGGCGAAAAACTGTTTTTT. Amino acid sequence: CASSLNRDGEKLFF.

The chain has TRBV12-3 or TRBV12-4 and TRBJ1-5, with D uncertain. This CDR3 region has 14 residues. Trimming left V 3 bases short and J 7 bases short, with 13 bases between. As DNA, the CDR3 is TGTGCCAGCAGTTTTGGGTCGACGGGACAGCCCCAGCATTTT. It codes for CASSFGSTGQPQHF.

This clonotype was counted at least ten times. The chain uses TRBV12-1 and TRBJ2-5; the DNA was not used to check the table's D call, TRBD1. TRBV12-1 has pseudogene status. CDR3 size: 14 residues. The CDR3 coding sequence is TGTGCCAGCCCCCTTGAGACAGGGGAAGAGACCCAGTACTTC. This gives the protein CASPLETGEETQYF.

V is TRBV12-3 or TRBV12-4 and J is TRBJ2-1; maybe TRBD1 (6 bases). V was trimmed by 2 bases and J by 3 bases, leaving 8 bases between them. CDR3 length: 14 residues. The CDR3 protein is CASSLPQGYNEQFF. Written as DNA, the CDR3 is TGTGCCAGCAGTTTACCACAGGGCTACAATGAGCAGTTCTTC.

The V gene is TRBV6-5, the J gene TRBJ1-2; TRBD1 might be the D (6 bases). CDR1 and CDR2 from the germline V gene are MNHEY and SVGAGI. Trimming pared 0 bases from V and 5 bases from J, leaving 13 bases between. The CDR3 spans 15 residues. Written as DNA, the CDR3 is TGTGCCAGCAGTTACTCGGGGGGCGCTTGGTATGGCTACACCTTC. Residues: CASSYSGGAWYGYTF.

The sample holds many counts of this clonotype. CDR3 sequence reads: CSARDSGQGWASGRPSEQFF. The CDR3 DNA reads TGCAGTGCTAGAGATTCGGGACAGGGGTGGGCTAGCGGGAGGCCAAGTGAGCAGTTCTTC. The rearrangement joins TRBV20-1 to TRBJ2-1; D might be TRBD2 (11 bases). The germline V gene has CDR1 DFQATT and CDR2 SNEGSKA (reference sequence). This CDR3 comprises 20 residues. The V and J ends lost 0 bases and 9 bases respectively, with 33 bases between them.

The chain has TRBV1 and TRBJ2-5. TRBV1 is a recognized pseudogene. CDR3 length: 17 residues. For the CDR3, the DNA is TGCACCAGCAGCCAAGATTCCAACCGACGGGTGAGAGAGACCCAGTACTTC. Translating it yields CTSSQDSNRRVRETQYF.

This rearrangement joins TRBV11-2 to TRBJ2-1; the match to TRBD2 covers 12 bases. CDR3 length: 16 amino acids. Trimming cost V 4 bases and J 4 bases; bases outside gene matches: 5. Germline V gene data show CDR1 as SGHAT and CDR2 as FQNNGV. The CDR3 loop reads CASSYRTSGAYNEQFF. CDR3 DNA: TGTGCCAGCAGCTACCGGACTAGCGGGGCATACAATGAGCAGTTCTTC. The full variable domain, rest sourced from reference TRBV11-2 and TRBJ2-1, is EAGVAQSPRYKIIEKRQSVAFWCNPISGHATLYWYQQILGQGPKLLIQFQNNGVVDDSQLPKDRFSAERLKGVDSTLKIQPAKLEDSAVYLCASSYRTSGAYNEQFFGPGTRLTVL.

This clonotype has just a few counts. The chain carries TRBV4-2 and TRBJ1-1; no definite D call. This CDR3 is built from 14 residues. Trimming took off 0 bases at V and 0 bases at J, with 5 bases between the two ends. Germline assignment: CDR1 LGHNA and CDR2 YNFKEQ. The CDR3 spells CASSQERVNTEAFF. The CDR3 DNA follows: TGTGCCAGCAGCCAAGAGAGAGTGAACACTGAAGCTTTCTTT.

This clonotype was seen a few times. V is TRBV11-2 and J is TRBJ2-1; D perhaps matches TRBD2 (6 bases). This CDR3 comprises 17 residues. Germline V lookup: CDR1 SGHAT, CDR2 FQNNGV. Deletions cut 0 bases from V and 8 bases from J, with 20 bases between. CDR3 protein: CASSLDGGPPGVDEQFF. The CDR3 nucleotides read TGTGCCAGCAGCTTAGATGGCGGACCACCGGGGGTCGATGAGCAGTTCTTC. Complete variable domain (other parts from reference TRBV11-2 and TRBJ2-1): EAGVAQSPRYKIIEKRQSVAFWCNPISGHATLYWYQQILGQGPKLLIQFQNNGVVDDSQLPKDRFSAERLKGVDSTLKIQPAKLEDSAVYLCASSLDGGPPGVDEQFFGPGTRLTVL.

At least ten counts were recorded for this clonotype. The CDR3 DNA reads TGTGCCAGCAGCCCCCGGACAGGGGGTTTCTCTGGGGCCAACGTCCTGACTTTC. This codes for CASSPRTGGFSGANVLTF. This chain joins TRBV9 and TRBJ2-6, with TRBD1 matching over 10 bases. The CDR3 has 18 amino acids. V dropped 4 bases and J dropped 0; count of bases not matched to a gene: 7. The V gene's germline CDR1 is SGDLS and CDR2 YYNGEE.

This clonotype was observed at least ten times. This chain joins TRBV5-1 and TRBJ2-3, with a possible D match to TRBD1 (5 bases). The germline V and J ends were trimmed by 1 base and 6 bases, with 15 bases remaining between them. The CDR3 is made up of 15 amino acids. Per germline, CDR1 SGHRS and CDR2 YFSETQ. The chain's CDR3 is CASSLSGYLADTQYF. CDR3 bases: TGCGCCAGCAGCTTGTCAGGGTACTTAGCTGATACGCAGTATTTT.

This clonotype came up many times. The rearrangement uses TRBV5-1 and TRBJ2-7; 8 bases agree with TRBD2. The CDR3 has 16 residues. V was pared by 4 bases and J by 0 bases, with 9 bases of the junction left unmatched. Germline V gene data show CDR1 as SGHRS and CDR2 as YFSETQ. The CDR3 loop is CASSRNPGLGSYEQYF. In nucleotides, the CDR3 is TGCGCCAGCAGCCGCAACCCGGGACTAGGCTCCTACGAGCAGTACTTC.

This clonotype was seen repeatedly, ten times or more. The CDR3 region has the DNA TGCAGTGCTCCCGTTTGGGAATCTGGAAACACCATATATTTT. The encoded protein is CSAPVWESGNTIYF. The V gene is TRBV20-1, the J gene TRBJ1-3; D unresolved. The CDR3 is made up of 14 amino acids. The V end lost 5 bases, the J end lost 1 base, and 12 bases lay between the germline ends. Germline assignment: CDR1 DFQATT and CDR2 SNEGSKA (reference sequence).

This clonotype was counted between two and nine times. This sequence joins TRBV4-3 and TRBJ2-7, with TRBD1 matching over 10 bases. Germline V gene data show CDR1 as LGHNA and CDR2 as YSLEER. This CDR3 has 15 amino acids. The trim removed 3 bases at V and 2 bases at J, leaving 4 bases unmatched. The DNA for the CDR3 is TGCGCCAGCAGCCAGGGGACAGGGGAAACCTACGAGCAGTACTTC. It translates to CASSQGTGETYEQYF.

The table lists this clonotype with a count of one. The chain recombines TRBV12-3 or TRBV12-4 with TRBJ2-1; D is ambiguous. CDR3 length: 11 residues. V dropped 4 bases and J dropped 9 bases, with 7 bases sitting between them. CDR3 nucleotides: TGTGCCAGCAGTTACATAAGTGAGCAGTTCTTC. Residues: CASSYISEQFF.